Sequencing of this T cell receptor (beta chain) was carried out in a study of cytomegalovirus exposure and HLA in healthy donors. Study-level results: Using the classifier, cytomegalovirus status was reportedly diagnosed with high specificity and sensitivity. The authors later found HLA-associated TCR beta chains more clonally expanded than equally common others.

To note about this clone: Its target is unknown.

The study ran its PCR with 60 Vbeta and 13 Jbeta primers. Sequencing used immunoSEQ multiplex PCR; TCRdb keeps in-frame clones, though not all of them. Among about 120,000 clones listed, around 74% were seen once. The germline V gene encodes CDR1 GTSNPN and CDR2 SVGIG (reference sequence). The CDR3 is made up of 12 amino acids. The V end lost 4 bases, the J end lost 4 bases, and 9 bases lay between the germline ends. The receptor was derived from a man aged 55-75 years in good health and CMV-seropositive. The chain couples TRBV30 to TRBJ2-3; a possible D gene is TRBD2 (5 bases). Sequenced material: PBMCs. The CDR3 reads CAWIPGADTQYF. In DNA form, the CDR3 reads TGTGCCTGGATTCCCGGGGCAGATACGCAGTATTTT.